This paragraph reports one TCR beta chain. The data originate from a study of control samples from healthy donors and cancer patients. Profiling relied on immunoSEQ multiplex PCR, and the TCRdb table lists in-frame clones only, not all of them. The table lists 100,000 to 150,000 clones, about nine tenths of them singletons, with approximately 7.5% in the top ten. Losses at the gene ends were 0 bases for V and 4 bases for J; bases not matched to a gene: 6. The CDR3 spans 16 residues. Germline-derived CDR1 and CDR2 are SGHKS and YYEKEE (reference sequence). Sequencing used PBMCs. The receptor was isolated from a man aged 45 to 65 with head and neck cancer. The chain joins TRBV5-5 to TRBJ2-7; 11 positions match TRBD1. CDR3 in amino acids: CASSLAVGTGGYEQYF. DNA of the CDR3: TGTGCCAGCAGCTTGGCCGTCGGGACAGGGGGTTACGAGCAGTACTTC.